A single sample gave rise to the 10 T cell receptor beta chains below, sequenced in a study of blood T cell repertoires in COVID-19. Sequencing was performed with immunoSEQ multiplex PCR; in TCRdb, only in-frame clones are kept and a portion is missing. Of around 35,000 clones listed, roughly 90% are singletons. Sequenced input: peripheral blood. These receptors originate from a human donor in a cohort sampled during active COVID-19.

The chain recombines TRBV28 with TRBJ1-5; 9 bases map to TRBD1. This CDR3 contains 15 residues. V trimming: 7 bases; J trimming: 0 bases; junction bases outside the gene matches: 4. The germline V gene encodes CDR1 MDHEN and CDR2 SYDVKM. CDR3 nucleotide sequence: TGTGCCAGCACCGTGGACAGGGGTAGCAATCAGCCCCAGCATTTT. It specifies CASTVDRGSNQPQHF.

This sequence joins TRBV7-9 and TRBJ2-7; TRBD1 matches 7 bases. CDR3 length equals 19 residues. V shed 5 bases, J shed 5 bases, and the junction held 24 bases outside the gene matches. From germline, CDR1 is SEHNR and CDR2 FQNEAQ (reference sequence). CDR3 residues: CASSTNMGTAMGGDHEQYF. Written as DNA, the CDR3 is TGTGCCAGCAGCACAAATATGGGGACAGCGATGGGTGGTGACCACGAGCAGTACTTC.

This chain joins TRBV11-3 and TRBJ2-1; TRBD1 aligns across 9 bases. The CDR3 sequence is 15 residues long. V shed 5 bases and J 5 bases; nucleotides not matched to a gene: 7. Germline assignment: CDR1 SGHNT and CDR2 YENEEA. The CDR3 spells CASSPGTGLDNEQFF. The CDR3, as DNA: TGTGCCAGCAGCCCCGGGACAGGGTTGGACAATGAGCAGTTCTTC.

The sample holds one count of this clone. The CDR3 coding sequence is TGTGCCAGCAGCGTAGGTGGGGCAGGAAATCAGCCCCAGCATTTT. Its translation is CASSVGGAGNQPQHF. The gene calls are TRBV9 and TRBJ1-5; TRBD1 is a possible D gene (5 bases). This CDR3 is built from 15 residues. The germline V gene encodes CDR1 SGDLS and CDR2 YYNGEE. V lost 0 bases, J lost 4 bases, and 11 bases lay in between.

This chain links TRBV2 with TRBJ2-7; TRBD1 aligns across 11 bases. The V gene's germline CDR1 is SNHLY and CDR2 FYNNEI. The length of the CDR3 is 14 residues. Trimming removed 8 bases from V and 3 bases from J; junction bases left unmatched: 6. CDR3 bases: TGTGCCAGCTTCTCGGGACAGGGGGTCTACGAGCAGTACTTC. Translating gives CASFSGQGVYEQYF.

The chain joins TRBV19 to TRBJ2-7; TRBD2 is a possible D gene (6 bases). The CDR3 consists of 13 residues. In germline, CDR1 is LNHDA, CDR2 SQIVND (reference sequence). Trimming stripped 2 bases from V and 6 bases from J, with 11 bases between. The CDR3 protein is CASSIPPRGEQYF. CDR3 DNA sequence: TGTGCCAGTAGTATACCTCCGCGGGGCGAGCAGTACTTC.

This chain connects TRBV5-1 to TRBJ1-1; no reliable D call. CDR3 length: 13 amino acids. Germline V CDR1 and CDR2: SGHRS, YFSETQ. V was shortened by 4 bases and J by 10 bases, with 17 bases between the two germline ends. The CDR3 bases are TGCGCCAGCAGCCCGGGGTCTCCCCCGGGAGCTTTCTTT. It encodes CASSPGSPPGAFF.

The CDR3 nucleotides read TGTGCCAGCAGACAGGGCGGGGGCTATGGCTACACCTTC. Protein product: CASRQGGGYGYTF. This chain joins TRBV2 and TRBJ1-2, with D possibly being TRBD1 (6 bases). V lost 6 bases to trimming and J lost 4 bases, with 12 bases between them. Germline CDR1 reads SNHLY; CDR2 reads FYNNEI. This CDR3 comprises 13 residues.

The V and J genes are TRBV11-2 and TRBJ1-4, with no clear D. The germline CDR1 and CDR2 sequences are SGHAT and FQNNGV. This CDR3 has 15 residues. The germline V and J ends were trimmed by 3 bases and 3 bases, with 11 bases remaining between them. CDR3 in amino acids: CASSFAPRANEKLFF. CDR3 DNA sequence: TGTGCCAGCAGCTTCGCCCCACGGGCTAATGAAAAACTGTTTTTT.

This clone has a single count. The chain is built from TRBV4-2 and TRBJ2-7, with 7 positions matching TRBD2. The CDR3 covers 16 residues. Per germline, CDR1 LGHNA and CDR2 YNFKEQ. V lost 1 base and J lost 3; bases outside the gene matches: 9. CDR3 protein: CASSQALSGNHYEQYF. As DNA, the CDR3 is TGTGCCAGCAGCCAAGCTCTCAGCGGGAATCACTACGAGCAGTACTTC.